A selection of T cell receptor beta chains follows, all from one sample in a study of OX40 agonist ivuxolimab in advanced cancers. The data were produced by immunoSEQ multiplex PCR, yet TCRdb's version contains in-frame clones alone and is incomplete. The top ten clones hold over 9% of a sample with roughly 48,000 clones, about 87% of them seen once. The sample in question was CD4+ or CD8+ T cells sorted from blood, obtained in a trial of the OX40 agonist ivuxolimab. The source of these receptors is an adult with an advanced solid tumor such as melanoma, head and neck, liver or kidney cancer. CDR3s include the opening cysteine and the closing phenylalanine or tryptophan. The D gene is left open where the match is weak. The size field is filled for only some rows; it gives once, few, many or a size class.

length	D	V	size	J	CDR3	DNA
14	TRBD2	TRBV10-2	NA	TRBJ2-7	CASQPGTTPYEQYF	TGCGCCAGCCAGCCCGGGACTACCCCTTACGAGCAGTACTTC
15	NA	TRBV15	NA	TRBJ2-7	CATSRDMGYSYEQYF	TGTGCCACCAGCAGAGATATGGGGTACTCCTACGAGCAGTACTTC
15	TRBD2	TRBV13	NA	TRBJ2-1	CASSLRGRAGNEQFF	TGTGCCAGCAGCTTGCGGGGGAGGGCGGGCAATGAGCAGTTCTTC
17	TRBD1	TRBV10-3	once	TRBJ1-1	CAIRGHPDRGWDTEAFF	TGTGCCATCAGGGGACATCCGGACAGGGGGTGGGACACTGAAGCTTTCTTT
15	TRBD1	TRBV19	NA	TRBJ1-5	CASSSGTGGHQPQHF	TGTGCCAGCTCCTCCGGGACAGGGGGCCATCAGCCCCAGCATTTT
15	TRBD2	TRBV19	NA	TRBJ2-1	CASRRSLAVYNEQFF	TGTGCCAGTAGAAGGAGTCTAGCGGTCTACAATGAGCAGTTCTTC
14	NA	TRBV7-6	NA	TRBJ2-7	CASSTAQGSYEQYF	TGTGCCAGCAGCACGGCCCAGGGATCCTACGAGCAGTACTTC
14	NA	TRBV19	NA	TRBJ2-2	CASSILVHTGELFF	TGTGCCAGTAGTATACTAGTCCACACCGGGGAGCTGTTTTTT
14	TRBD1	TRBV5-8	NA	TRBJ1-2	CASSAFDRGYGYTF	TGTGCCAGCAGCGCCTTCGACAGGGGCTATGGCTACACCTTC
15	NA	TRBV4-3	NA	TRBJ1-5	CASSQDGNSNQPQHF	TGCGCCAGCAGCCAAGACGGCAATAGCAATCAGCCCCAGCATTTT
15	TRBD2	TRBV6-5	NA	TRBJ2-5	CASTEGTSPRETQYF	TGTGCCAGCACCGAGGGGACTAGCCCCCGGGAGACCCAGTACTTC
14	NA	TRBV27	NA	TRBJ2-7	CASSLSDSSYEQYF	TGTGCCAGCAGTTTAAGTGATAGCTCCTACGAGCAGTACTTC
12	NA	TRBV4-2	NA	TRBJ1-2	CASSQDFSGYTF	TGTGCCAGCAGCCAAGATTTCAGTGGCTACACCTTC
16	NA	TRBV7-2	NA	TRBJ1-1	CASSPVGERMNTEAFF	TGTGCCAGCAGCCCAGTGGGGGAACGGATGAACACTGAAGCTTTCTTT
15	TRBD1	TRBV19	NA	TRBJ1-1	CASSPGQGLNTEAFF	TGTGCCAGTAGTCCCGGACAGGGGCTGAACACTGAAGCTTTCTTT
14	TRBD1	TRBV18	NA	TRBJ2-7	CASSLLTGGNEQYF	TGTGCCAGCTCACTATTGACAGGGGGCAACGAGCAGTACTTC
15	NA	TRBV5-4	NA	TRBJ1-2	CASSLGGGMNYGYTF	TGTGCCAGCAGCTTGGGGGGAGGGATGAACTATGGCTACACCTTC
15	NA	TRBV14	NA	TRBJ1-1	CASSPTQGWSTEAFF	TGTGCCAGCAGCCCAACACAGGGTTGGAGCACTGAAGCTTTCTTT
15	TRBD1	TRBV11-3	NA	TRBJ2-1	CASSLRTGSYNEQFF	TGTGCCAGCAGCTTAAGGACAGGTTCCTACAATGAGCAGTTCTTC
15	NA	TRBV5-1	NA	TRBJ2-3	CTSSLEGQHTDTQYF	TGCACCAGCAGCTTGGAGGGACAGCACACAGATACGCAGTATTTT
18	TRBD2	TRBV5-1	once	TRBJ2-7	CASSLASFTSGRIYEQYF	TGCGCCAGCAGCTTGGCCTCTTTCACTAGCGGGAGAATCTACGAGCAGTACTTC
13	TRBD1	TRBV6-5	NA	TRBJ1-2	CASSTGQGFGYTF	TGTGCCAGCAGTACGGGACAGGGATTCGGCTACACCTTC
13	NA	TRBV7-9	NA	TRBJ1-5	CASSLHGEEPQHF	TGTGCCAGCAGCTTACATGGAGAGGAGCCCCAGCATTTT
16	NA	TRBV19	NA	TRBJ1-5	CASTYRGEHSNQPQHF	TGTGCCAGCACTTATCGGGGGGAGCATAGCAATCAGCCCCAGCATTTT
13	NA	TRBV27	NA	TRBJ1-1	CASSTTIYTEAFF	TGTGCCAGCAGTACTACCATTTACACTGAAGCTTTCTTT
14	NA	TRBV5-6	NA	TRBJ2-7	CASILRGALLEQYF	TGTGCCAGCATCCTAAGGGGGGCCCTCCTCGAGCAGTACTTC
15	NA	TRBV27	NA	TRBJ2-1	CASSLSVRGFNEQFF	TGTGCCAGCAGTTTATCGGTGAGAGGTTTCAATGAGCAGTTCTTC
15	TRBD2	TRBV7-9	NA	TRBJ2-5	CASSFLAGVQETQYF	TGTGCCAGCAGTTTTTTGGCGGGAGTACAAGAGACCCAGTACTTC
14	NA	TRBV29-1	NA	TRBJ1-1	CSVAALLGYTEAFF	TGCAGCGTTGCCGCTCTGCTCGGCTACACTGAAGCTTTCTTT
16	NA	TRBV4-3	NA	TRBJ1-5	CASSQDRQNSNQPQHF	TGCGCCAGCAGCCAAGATCGACAGAATAGCAATCAGCCCCAGCATTTT
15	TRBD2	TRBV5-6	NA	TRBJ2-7	CASSPGGGGLYEQYF	TGTGCCAGCAGCCCGGGCGGGGGAGGGTTATACGAGCAGTACTTC
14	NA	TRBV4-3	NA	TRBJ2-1	CASSQYSRANEQFF	TGCGCCAGCAGCCAATACTCTAGGGCCAATGAGCAGTTCTTC
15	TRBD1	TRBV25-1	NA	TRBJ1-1	CASSASGTANTEAFF	TGTGCCAGCAGTGCCTCCGGGACAGCGAACACTGAAGCTTTCTTT
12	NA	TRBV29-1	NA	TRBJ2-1	CSVRRGVGEQFF	TGCAGCGTTCGGAGGGGGGTGGGTGAGCAGTTCTTC
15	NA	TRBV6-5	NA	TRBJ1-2	CASSYSILGAEGYTF	TGTGCCAGCAGTTACTCGATTCTGGGGGCCGAAGGCTACACCTTC
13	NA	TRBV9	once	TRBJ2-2	CASEGLNTGELFF	TGTGCCAGCGAGGGCTTGAACACCGGGGAGCTGTTTTTT
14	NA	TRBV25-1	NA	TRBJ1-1	CASSEYRGYPEAFF	TGTGCCAGCAGTGAATATCGGGGTTACCCTGAAGCTTTCTTT
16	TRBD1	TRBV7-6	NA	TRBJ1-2	CASSVSQTGGLYGYTF	TGTGCCAGCAGCGTGAGCCAGACAGGGGGACTCTATGGCTACACCTTC
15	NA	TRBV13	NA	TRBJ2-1	CASSYRDSGGDEQFF	TGTGCCAGCAGCTACCGGGACTCGGGGGGCGATGAGCAGTTCTTC
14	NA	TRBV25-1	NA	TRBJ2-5	CASSEYLKGETQYF	TGTGCCAGCAGTGAATATTTGAAGGGGGAGACCCAGTACTTC
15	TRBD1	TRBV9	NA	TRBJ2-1	CASSTPDRAYNEQFF	TGTGCCAGCAGCACCCCGGACAGGGCCTACAATGAGCAGTTCTTC
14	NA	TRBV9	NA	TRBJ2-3	CASSEEKNTDTQYF	TGTGCCAGCAGCGAGGAGAAGAACACAGATACGCAGTATTTT
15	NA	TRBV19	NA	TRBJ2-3	CASSPLRGITDTQYF	TGTGCCAGTAGCCCCTTAAGGGGAATCACAGATACGCAGTATTTT
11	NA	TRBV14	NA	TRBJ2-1	CASSHYNEQFF	TGTGCCAGCAGCCATTACAATGAGCAGTTCTTC
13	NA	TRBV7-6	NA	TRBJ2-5	CASSTGEGETQYF	TGTGCCAGCAGCACAGGGGAGGGGGAGACCCAGTACTTC
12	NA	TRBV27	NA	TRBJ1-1	CASSGENTEAFF	TGTGCCAGCAGTGGGGAGAACACTGAAGCTTTCTTT
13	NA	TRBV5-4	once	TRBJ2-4	CASSLEGADIQYF	TGTGCCAGCAGCTTGGAGGGAGCGGACATTCAGTACTTC
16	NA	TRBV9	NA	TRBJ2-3	CASSVRGQSRTDTQYF	TGTGCCAGCAGCGTAAGAGGACAGAGCCGCACAGATACGCAGTATTTT
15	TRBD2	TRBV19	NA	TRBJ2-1	CASSISGSSYNEQFF	TGTGCCAGTAGTATAAGCGGGAGCTCCTACAATGAGCAGTTCTTC
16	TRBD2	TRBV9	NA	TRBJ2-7	CASSVGGSGSFYEQYF	TGTGCCAGCAGCGTAGGGGGTAGCGGGAGTTTCTACGAGCAGTACTTC
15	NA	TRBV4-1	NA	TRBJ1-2	CASSSHTGTIYGYTF	TGCGCCAGCAGTTCTCATACGGGCACCATCTATGGCTACACCTTC
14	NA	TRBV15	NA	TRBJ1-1	CATSRDGSNTEAFF	TGTGCCACCAGCAGAGACGGCTCGAACACTGAAGCTTTCTTT